This T cell receptor (beta chain) originates from a study of regulatory T cells in long-lasting Graves disease. Noted time point: newly diagnosed GD, antithyroid drugs for less than 3 months. RNA isolated from PBMCs was used to make the TCR library. Those enrolled as patients came out of an endocrinology department in Xi'an, China. Arm-PCR with iRepertoire HTBI primers amplified the CDR3 regions for these TCR beta libraries. Each CDR3 protein is one row after TCRdb ran MiXCR on the multiplex PCR reads. The profile shows about 400,000 distinct CDR3 sequences, 15% to 19% of them singletons. There are many counts of this clonotype. The germline gives CDR1 SGHTA, CDR2 FQGTGA. V lost 5 bases to trimming and J lost 0 bases, with 16 bases between them. The CDR3 has 17 amino acids.

Sample: peripheral blood mononuclear cells (PBMCs), taken at new diagnosis, from a patient treated with antithyroid drugs. This rearrangement joins TRBV7-3 to TRBJ2-2; TRBD1 is a possible D gene (6 bases). This receptor was taken from a female donor with Graves disease. The CDR3 DNA sequence: TGTGCCAGCAGCCCGAGAACCACAGGGCCGAACACCGGGGAGCTGTTTTTT. It is translated as CASSPRTTGPNTGELFF.